This T cell receptor (beta chain) was obtained from a study of cytotoxic CD8 clonotypes in ibrutinib-treated CLL. Trimming removed 2 bases from V and 2 bases from J, with 18 bases in between. Per germline, CDR1 SGHDN and CDR2 FVKESK. This CDR3 has 17 residues. Here immunoSEQ multiplex PCR was the method, and the copy in TCRdb shows in-frame clones only, minus some. The sample consists of about 130,000 clones, roughly 84% of them appearing once. This sequence joins TRBV14 and TRBJ2-5; D not certain. The source material was PBMCs, sampled after 24 months of ibrutinib treatment. The clonotype comes from a human donor with chronic lymphocytic leukemia. The CDR3 DNA follows: TGTGCCAGCAGCCAATCACGACACCAACGACGTCAAGAGACCCAGTACTTC. It yields the protein CASSQSRHQRRQETQYF.